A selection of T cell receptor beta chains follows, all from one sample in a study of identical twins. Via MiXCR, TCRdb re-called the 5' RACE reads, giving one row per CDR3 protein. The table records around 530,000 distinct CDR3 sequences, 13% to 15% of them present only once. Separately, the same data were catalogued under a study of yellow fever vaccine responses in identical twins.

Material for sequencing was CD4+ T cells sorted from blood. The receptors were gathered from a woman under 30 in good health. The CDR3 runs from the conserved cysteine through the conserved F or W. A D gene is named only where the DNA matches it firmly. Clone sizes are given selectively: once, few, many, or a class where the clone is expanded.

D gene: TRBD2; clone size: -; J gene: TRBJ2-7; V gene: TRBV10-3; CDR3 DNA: TGTGCCATCGCGGGACTAGCGGCCTACGAGCAGTACTTC; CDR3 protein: CAIAGLAAYEQYF
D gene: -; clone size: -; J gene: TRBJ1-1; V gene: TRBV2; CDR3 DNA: TGTGCCAGCAGTGAGCTGGGAGGGGACACTGAAGCTTTCTTT; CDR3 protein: CASSELGGDTEAFF
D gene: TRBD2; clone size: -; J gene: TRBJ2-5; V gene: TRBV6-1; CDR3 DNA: TGTGCCAGCACTAGCGGGACCCTTGGGACCCAGTACTTC; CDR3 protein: CASTSGTLGTQYF
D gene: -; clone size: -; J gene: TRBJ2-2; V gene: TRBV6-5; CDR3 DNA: TGTGCCAGCAGTTACTCGTTTTTGAACACCGGGGAGCTGTTTTTT; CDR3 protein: CASSYSFLNTGELFF
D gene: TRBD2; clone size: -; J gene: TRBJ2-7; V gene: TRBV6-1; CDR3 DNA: TGTGCCAGCAGTGACCGGACTAGTTTCTACGAGCAGTACTTC; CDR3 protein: CASSDRTSFYEQYF
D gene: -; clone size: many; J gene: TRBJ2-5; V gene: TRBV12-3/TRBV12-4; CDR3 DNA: TGTGCCAGCAGCTTACAGGGCCTCGAGACCCAGTACTTC; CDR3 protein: CASSLQGLETQYF
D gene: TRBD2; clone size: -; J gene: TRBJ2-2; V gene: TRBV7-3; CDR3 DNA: TGTGCCAGCAGCAGACTAGCGGGGAGCACCGGGGAGCTGTTTTTT; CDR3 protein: CASSRLAGSTGELFF
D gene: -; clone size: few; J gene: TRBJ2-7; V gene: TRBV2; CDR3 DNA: TGTGCCAGCAGTTCTGGGGGGCTAAGCTCCTACGAGCAGTACTTC; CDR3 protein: CASSSGGLSSYEQYF
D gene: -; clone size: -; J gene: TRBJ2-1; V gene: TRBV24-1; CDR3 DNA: TGTGCCACCAGTGCCGAGGGCTTGATTGGGAATGAGCAGTTCTTC; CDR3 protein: CATSAEGLIGNEQFF
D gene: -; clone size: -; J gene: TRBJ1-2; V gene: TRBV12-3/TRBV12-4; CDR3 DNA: TGTGCCAGCAGTTTTGGCAGGGCTTTCGGCTACACCTTC; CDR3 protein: CASSFGRAFGYTF
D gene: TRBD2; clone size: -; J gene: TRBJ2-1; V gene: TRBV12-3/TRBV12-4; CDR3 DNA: TGTGCCTGCAGTTTATTCCAACTAGCGGGGGCCTACAATGAGCAGTTCTTC; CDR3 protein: CACSLFQLAGAYNEQFF
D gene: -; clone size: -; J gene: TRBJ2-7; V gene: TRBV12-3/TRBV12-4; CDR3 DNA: TGTGCCAGCAGTTATCAGGCCCCTCCTCGGCAGTACTTC; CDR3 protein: CASSYQAPPRQYF
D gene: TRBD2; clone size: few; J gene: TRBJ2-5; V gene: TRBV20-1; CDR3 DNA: TGCAGTGCTCCTTCGGGCGGGAGCGTGGGGGAGACCCAGTACTTC; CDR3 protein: CSAPSGGSVGETQYF
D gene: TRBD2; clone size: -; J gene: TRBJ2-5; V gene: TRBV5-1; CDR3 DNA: TGCGCCAGCAGTCCCGGGACTAGCGGGAATGGGGAAGAGACCCAGTACTTC; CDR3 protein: CASSPGTSGNGEETQYF
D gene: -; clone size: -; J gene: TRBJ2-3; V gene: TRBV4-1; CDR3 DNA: TGCGCCAGCAGCCAAGAACAGGTAGTAGGAGGAGATACGCAGTATTTT; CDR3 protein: CASSQEQVVGGDTQYF
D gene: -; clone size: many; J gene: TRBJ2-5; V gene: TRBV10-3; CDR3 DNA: TGTGCCATCAGCATTAGCGAAAAAGAGACCCAGTACTTC; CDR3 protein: CAISISEKETQYF
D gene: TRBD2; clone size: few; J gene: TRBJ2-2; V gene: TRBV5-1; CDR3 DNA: TGCGCCAGCAGCTTAAGAGGGCTAGCGGGAGCTGCGACCGGGGAGCTGTTTTTT; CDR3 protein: CASSLRGLAGAATGELFF
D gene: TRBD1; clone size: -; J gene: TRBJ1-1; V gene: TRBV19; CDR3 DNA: TGTGCCAGTAGTACCCCCACCCGGACAGGCATGAACACTGAAGCTTTCTTT; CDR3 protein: CASSTPTRTGMNTEAFF
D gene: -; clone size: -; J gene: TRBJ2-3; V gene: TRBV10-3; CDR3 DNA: TGTGCCACCTCTGTTCTAGCGATAGCAGATACGCAGTATTTT; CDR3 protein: CATSVLAIADTQYF
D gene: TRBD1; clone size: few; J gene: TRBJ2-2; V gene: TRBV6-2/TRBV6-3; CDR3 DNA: TGTGCCACCTCATCCCAGGGGGCTGATATCACCGGGGAGCTGTTTTTT; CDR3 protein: CATSSQGADITGELFF
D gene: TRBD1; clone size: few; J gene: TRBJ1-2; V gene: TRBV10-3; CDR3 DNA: TGTGCCATCAGTGATTTAGGGGGCAGGGCCGCCTACACCTTC; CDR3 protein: CAISDLGGRAAYTF
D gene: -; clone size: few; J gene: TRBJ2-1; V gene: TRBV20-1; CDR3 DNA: TGCAGTGCTAGTTTAAATGAGCAGTTCTTC; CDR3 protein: CSASLNEQFF
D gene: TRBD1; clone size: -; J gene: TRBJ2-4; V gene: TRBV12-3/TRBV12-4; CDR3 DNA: TGTGCCAGCAGTTTACCGGCTGAGACAGGGCGCAAAAACATTCAGTACTTC; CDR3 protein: CASSLPAETGRKNIQYF
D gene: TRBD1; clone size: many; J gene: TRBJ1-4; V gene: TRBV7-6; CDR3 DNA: TGTGCCAGCAGCCTAGGCCCGGGACAGGGTAATGAAAAACTGTTTTTT; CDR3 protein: CASSLGPGQGNEKLFF
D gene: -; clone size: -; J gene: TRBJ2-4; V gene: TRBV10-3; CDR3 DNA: TGTGCCATCAGTGAGTGGGGTAGCTCGGCCAAAAACATTCAGTACTTC; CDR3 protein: CAISEWGSSAKNIQYF
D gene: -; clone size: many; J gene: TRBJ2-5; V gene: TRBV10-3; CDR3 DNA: TGTGCCATCAGTGAGTCGGAGACCCAGTACTTC; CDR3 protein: CAISESETQYF
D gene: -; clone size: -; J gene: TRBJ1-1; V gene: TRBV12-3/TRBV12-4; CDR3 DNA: TGTGCCACCACTCGAGGGGGCACTGAAGCTTTCTTT; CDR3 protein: CATTRGGTEAFF
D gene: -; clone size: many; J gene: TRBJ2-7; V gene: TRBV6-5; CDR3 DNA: TGTGCCAGCAGTTACTCCGGAAACTACGAGCAGTACTTC; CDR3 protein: CASSYSGNYEQYF
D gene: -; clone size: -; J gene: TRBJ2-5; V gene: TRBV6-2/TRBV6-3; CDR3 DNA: TGTGCCAGCAGTAACATGGCCCGGGGAGAGACCCAGTACTTC; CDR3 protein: CASSNMARGETQYF
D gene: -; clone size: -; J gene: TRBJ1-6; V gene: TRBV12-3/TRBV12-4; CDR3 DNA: TGTGCCAGCAGTCGAAATAATTCACCCCTCCACTTT; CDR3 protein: CASSRNNSPLHF
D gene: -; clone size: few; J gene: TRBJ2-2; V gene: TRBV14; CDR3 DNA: TGTGCCAGCAGCAGCAACAGGGAAGGAAGGACCGGGGAGCTGTTTTTT; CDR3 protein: CASSSNREGRTGELFF
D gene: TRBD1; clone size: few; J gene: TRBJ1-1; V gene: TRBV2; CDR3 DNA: TGTGCCAGCAGCGCCAGGGGGACAGGGGCGAACACTGAAGCTTTCTTT; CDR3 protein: CASSARGTGANTEAFF
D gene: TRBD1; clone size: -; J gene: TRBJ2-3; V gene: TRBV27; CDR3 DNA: TGTGCCAGCAGTTTAGGGGGACAGGGAGGTAATACGCAGTATTTT; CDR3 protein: CASSLGGQGGNTQYF
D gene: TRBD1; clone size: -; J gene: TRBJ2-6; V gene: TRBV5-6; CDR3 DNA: TGTGCCAGCAGCTTGAAGGGGGCGGAAGGGGCCAACGTCCTGACTTTC; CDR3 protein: CASSLKGAEGANVLTF
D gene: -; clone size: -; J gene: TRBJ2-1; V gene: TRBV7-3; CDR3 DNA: TGTGCCAGCAGCTTTTTCGCCCAACTCGGGCTCCCGAACAATGAGCAGTTCTTC; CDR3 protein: CASSFFAQLGLPNNEQFF
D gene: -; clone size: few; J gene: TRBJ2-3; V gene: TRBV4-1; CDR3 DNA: TGCGCCAGCAGCCAAGGGGGGGCGTTTACAGATACGCAGTATTTT; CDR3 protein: CASSQGGAFTDTQYF
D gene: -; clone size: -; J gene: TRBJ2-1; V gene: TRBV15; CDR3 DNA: TGTGCCACCAGCAGCTACCGTAACAATGAGCAGTTCTTC; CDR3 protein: CATSSYRNNEQFF
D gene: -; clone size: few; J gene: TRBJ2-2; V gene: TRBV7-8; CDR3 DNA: TGTGCCAGCAGCTTTGTCCCAAATACAAACACCGGGGAGCTGTTTTTT; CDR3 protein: CASSFVPNTNTGELFF
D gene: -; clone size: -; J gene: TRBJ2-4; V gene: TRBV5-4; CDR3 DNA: TGTGCCTGCAGCTTGGGGGGGGCAGGGGTCAAAAACATTCAGTACTTC; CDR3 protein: CACSLGGAGVKNIQYF
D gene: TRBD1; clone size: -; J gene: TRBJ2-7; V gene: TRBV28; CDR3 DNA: TGTGCCAGCAGTTTGGCAGGACAGGTAGTATACGAGCAGTACTTC; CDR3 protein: CASSLAGQVVYEQYF
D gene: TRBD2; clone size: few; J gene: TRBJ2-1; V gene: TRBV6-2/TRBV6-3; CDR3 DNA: TGTGCCAGCAGTTACCGGGGGACTAGCGGCGATGAGCAGTTCTTC; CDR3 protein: CASSYRGTSGDEQFF
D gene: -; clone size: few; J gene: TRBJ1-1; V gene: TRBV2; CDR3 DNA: TGTGCCAGCAGCGCGGATTTAAACACTGAAGCTTTCTTT; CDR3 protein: CASSADLNTEAFF
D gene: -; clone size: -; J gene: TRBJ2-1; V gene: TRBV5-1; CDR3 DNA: TGCGCCAGCAGCTTGGAGGCAGGGCCCTCCTACAATGAGCAGTTCTTC; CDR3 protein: CASSLEAGPSYNEQFF
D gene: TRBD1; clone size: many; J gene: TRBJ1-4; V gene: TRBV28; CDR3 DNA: TGTGCCAGCCAACGAGGACAGGCCGAAAAACTGTTTTTT; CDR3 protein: CASQRGQAEKLFF
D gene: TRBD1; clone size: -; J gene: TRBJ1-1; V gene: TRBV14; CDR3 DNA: TGTGCCAGCAGCCCATACAGGGGGCTGGCTTTCTTT; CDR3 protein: CASSPYRGLAFF
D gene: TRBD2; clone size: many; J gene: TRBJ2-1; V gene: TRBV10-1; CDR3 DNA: TGCGCCAGCAGTGAGTCAAGGGGACTAGCGGACTACAATGAGCAGTTCTTC; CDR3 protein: CASSESRGLADYNEQFF
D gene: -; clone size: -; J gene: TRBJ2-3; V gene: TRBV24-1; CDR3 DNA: TGTGCCACCAGTGATTTGCAACTGACTGATACGCAGTATTTT; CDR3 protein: CATSDLQLTDTQYF
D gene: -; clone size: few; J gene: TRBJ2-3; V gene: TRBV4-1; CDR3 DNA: TGCGCCAGCAGCCAAGACCCCCCCGCGGATACGCAGTATTTT; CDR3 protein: CASSQDPPADTQYF
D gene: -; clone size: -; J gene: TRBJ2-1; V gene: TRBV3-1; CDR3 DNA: TGTGCCAGCAGCCAAGGTGGGGGGGCATATGAGCAGTTCTTC; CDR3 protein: CASSQGGGAYEQFF
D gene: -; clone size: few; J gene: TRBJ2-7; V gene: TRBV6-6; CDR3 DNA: TGTGCCAGCAGAGGGACATTTTACGAGCAGTACTTC; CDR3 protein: CASRGTFYEQYF
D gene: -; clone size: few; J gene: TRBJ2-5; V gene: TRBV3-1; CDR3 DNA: TGTGCCAGCAGCGAGGCCCTACAGTTCCAAGAGACCCAGTACTTC; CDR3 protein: CASSEALQFQETQYF
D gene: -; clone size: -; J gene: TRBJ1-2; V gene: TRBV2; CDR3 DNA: TGTGCCGGTCTTATTTTGGGTCACTATGGCTACACCTTC; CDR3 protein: CAGLILGHYGYTF
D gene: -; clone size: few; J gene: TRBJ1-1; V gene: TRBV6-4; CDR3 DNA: TGTGCCAGCAGTGACTCACGGAGGAAGGCTTTCTTT; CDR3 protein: CASSDSRRKAFF